Listed here are 8 T cell receptor beta chains from one sample, sequenced in a study of metastatic and nonmetastatic thyroid tumors. Among the patients, none had received any treatment before thyroid surgery. TCRdb re-clonotyped the PCR reads via MiXCR. The sample has 15,000 to 20,000 clones, approximately 35% seen once; the top ten hold about 26%. The sequenced material came from tumor tissue. The receptors were sampled from a female donor with papillary thyroid cancer or a benign thyroid nodule (not recorded which). Some clones in this sample may be carry-over from other donors' samples.

This chain joins TRBV30 and TRBJ2-4, with 9 nucleotides matching TRBD1. Unmatched junction bases numbered 9, after V lost 2 bases and J lost 1 base. CDR3 size: 17 residues. Per the germline V gene, CDR1 is GTSNPN and CDR2 is SVGIG (reference sequence). CDR3 residues: CAWSPRTTGGAKNIQYF. CDR3 sequence (DNA): TGTGCCTGGAGTCCGCGAACGACAGGGGGTGCCAAAAACATTCAGTACTTC.

The V call is TRBV5-1, the J call TRBJ1-2; tentatively, D is TRBD1 (6 bases). CDR1 and CDR2 from the germline V gene are SGHRS and YFSETQ. The V end lost 0 bases, the J end lost 7 bases, and 13 bases lay between the germline ends. This CDR3 spans 14 amino acids. CDR3 coding DNA: TGCGCCAGCAGCTTGGATCCAGGGGCGAGTGGCTACACCTTC. Its protein is CASSLDPGASGYTF.

This chain joins TRBV20-1 and TRBJ2-5; D possibly corresponds to TRBD2 (6 bases). V was pared by 4 bases and J by 1 base, with 19 bases between. This CDR3 comprises 16 residues. The germline V gene has CDR1 DFQATT and CDR2 SNEGSKA (reference sequence). The CDR3 coding sequence is TGCAGTGCTACAGCGGGCGCGAAGCGTATCCAAGAGACCCAGTACTTC. Protein sequence: CSATAGAKRIQETQYF.

In regard to this clone: A read error may account for a junction end that differs from germline. This chain connects TRBV2 to TRBJ2-7; 9 bases are shared with TRBD2. The CDR3 is 14 amino acids. Germline V gene sequence: CDR1 SNHLY, CDR2 FYNNEI. CDR3 coding DNA: TGTGCCAGCAGAGGACTAGCGCCAACCTACAAGCAGTACTTC. Its translation is CASRGLAPTYKQYF. The full variable domain, with the rest looked up from reference TRBV2 and TRBJ2-7, is EPEVTQTPSHQVTQMGQEVILRCVPISNHLYFYWYRQILGQKVEFLVSFYNNEISEKSEIFDDQFSVERPDGSNFTLKIRSTKLEDSAMYFCASRGLAPTYKQYFGPGTRLTVT.

The chain uses TRBV27 and TRBJ2-7; D is perhaps TRBD2 (6 bases). Germline values: CDR1 MNHEY, CDR2 SMNVEV (reference sequence). This CDR3 region has 11 residues. Trimming took off 11 bases at V and 2 bases at J, with 10 bases between the two ends. CDR3: CASAGTYEQYF. In DNA, the CDR3 is TGTGCCTCCGCGGGAACCTACGAGCAGTACTTC.

In its sample, this clone was seen once. The genes are TRBV7-9 and TRBJ2-2; perhaps TRBD1 as D (5 bases). This CDR3 is built from 15 residues. CDR1 is SEHNR and CDR2 is FQNEAQ in the germline V gene (reference sequence). V was clipped by 1 base and J by 7 bases, with 13 bases between them. The CDR3 region has the DNA TGTGCCAGCAGCTTAGTTTCAGGGTTCGGCGGGGAGCTGTTTTTT. This sequence encodes CASSLVSGFGGELFF.

V and J are TRBV13 and TRBJ1-1; a weak D match, TRBD1 (5 bases). Germline V gene sequence: CDR1 PRHDT, CDR2 FYEKMQ (reference sequence). The CDR3 has 15 residues. Between the trimmed V and J ends, which lost 3 bases and 6 bases, there was a span of 17 bases. DNA for the CDR3: TGTGCCAGCAGCTTTGGGGGGTCGGGATGGCCTGAAGCTTTCTTT. This encodes CASSFGGSGWPEAFF.

This chain links TRBV6-1 with TRBJ2-5; TRBD2 matches at 9 bases. In germline, CDR1 is MNHNS, CDR2 SASEGT. J was trimmed by 4 bases and V by 8 bases; bases with no gene match: 8. The CDR3 sequence is 14 residues long. The CDR3 sequence: CASRGLARGETQYF. In DNA form, the CDR3 reads TGTGCCAGCCGCGGACTAGCGAGGGGAGAGACCCAGTACTTC.